The present entry profiles one T cell receptor beta chain with its context. The antigen it recognizes is unknown. Within one base of it there is no much larger clone, and no base qualities were kept. V is clipped by 3 bases and J by 4 bases, and the sequence between their germline boundaries is 9 bases long. Reading the germline V gene gives CDR1 SQVTM and CDR2 ANQGSEA. The CDR3 goes from the cysteine to the phenylalanine over 12 residues. Only the CDR3 DNA is retained, 36 bases long and in frame from the first base. The data stem from a study of T cells in Graves' hyperthyroidism and ophthalmopathy (dated by TCRdb to about 2019). Regarding the research as a whole: Peripheral blood samples were taken at initial diagnosis, before any treatment was given. To identify TCR V-J signatures that set the groups apart, the researchers used a discovery cohort of roughly 100 patients, made up of some 41 with Graves' ophthalmopathy and 57 with stable Graves' hyperthyroidism. Prospective prediction of ophthalmopathy was tested in an independent validation cohort consisting of some 19 hyperthyroidism patients and about 17 patients who later progressed to ophthalmopathy. For training and testing, the 100 or so patients in the discovery cohort were randomly divided in a 7:3 ratio. The study also compared thyroid tissue and blood T-cell repertoires from over 5 Graves' hyperthyroidism patients. Once sampling was done, hyperthyroidism patients were given methimazole at a starting dose of 30 mg daily, whereas ophthalmopathy patients were given high-dose intravenous methylprednisolone. The paper reports TCR Vbeta CDR3 sequencing of approximately 130 peripheral blood samples: around 45 ophthalmopathy, around 80 hyperthyroidism and approximately 17 progressor patients. Paper-wide results and their limitations: A model built on a 13 V-J signature distinguished ophthalmopathy from stable hyperthyroidism, reaching about 88% sensitivity and 81.08% specificity in cross-validation and 80%/75% in testing. Sample size was not statistically predetermined, and investigators were not blinded to group allocation. Most expanded thyroid clonotypes (frequency above 0.001) were also detected in blood, suggesting blood repertoires may reflect thyroid immune responses. In validation, the model predicted progression to ophthalmopathy a median of roughly 6.1 months before onset, with 70% to 71% sensitivity and 72.22% specificity.

Ophthalmopathy patients had moderately to severely active disease, Clinical Activity Score of at least 3, NOSPECS grade of at least 4, and duration under 3 months. Patients with uncontrolled infections, other autoimmune diseases, pregnancy or lactation were excluded. Diagnoses relied on clinical symptoms, serum thyroxine and TRAb, thyroid ultrasound and orbital computed tomography. PBMCs were isolated from roughly 10 ml of fresh peripheral blood by Ficoll-Paque density gradient centrifugation. Trizol reagent was used to extract total RNA, and RNA quality was then checked on an Agilent 2100 Bioanalyzer. Amplification of TCR beta CDR3 regions was carried out from RNA transcripts. The TCR CDR3 was subjected to a first round of RT-PCR using the HTBI primer set and the Qiagen OneStep RT-PCR kit. Libraries were constructed in a second round of multiplex PCR, after which size selection and purification were carried out. Sequencing of the libraries was done on an Illumina HiSeq2000 using paired-end 100 bp reads. In the original analysis: SOAPnuke was used to process the raw data, with reads discarded if the reads contained adapters or uncalled bases, had a mean Phred below 15, or lacked an exact constant-primer or identifier match. COPE v1.2.5 was used to merge the high-quality paired reads, and each unique nucleotide sequence was defined as a clonotype. MiTCR v1.1 was used to align the clonotypes against IMGT TRBV, TRBD and TRBJ reference segments. Only V-J combinations with frequency above 0.0001, covering about 99% of repertoires, were analysed. A TCS score was defined as the ratio of F50 (clonal expansion) to E x V (chaos), with BLOSUM62-based TCRdist applied between CDR3 peptides within each V-J. Welch's t-statistics and random forest reduced around 510 V-J features to 10 to 15, which were used in a naive Bayes classifier (R e1071). TCRdb trimmed public reads at Q25 via fastp, called clones via MiXCR and kept in-frame beta chains. For every CDR3 protein sequence, its rows merge into one entry that carries the most common genes and DNA. The V and J calls come from TCRdb's annotation, not from the publication. This sample comprises about 370,000 distinct CDR3 sequences, roughly 15% of them detected only once. 15% to 20% of the sample rests with the top ten.

Input material: blood. This sequence originates from an older woman with Graves' ophthalmopathy. This receptor chain uses TRBV29-1 and TRBJ2-5; there is no confident call for the D gene. The CDR3 here reads CSVDRSRETQYF. The sequenced DNA: TGCAGCGTTGACCGCAGCAGAGAGACCCAGTACTTC.